Reported below is one TCR beta chain. Its antigen is unidentified. This sample stems from a study of cytomegalovirus exposure and HLA in healthy donors. The study, taken as a whole, reports: Certain sequence variants were highly shared and formed a cluster, and this cluster was likely a sequencing artifact. In a later analysis, at a false discovery rate of 0.05, approximately 16,000 TCR beta sequences matched HLA alleles.

Use of 60 Vbeta and 13 Jbeta primers characterized the PCR. Here immunoSEQ multiplex PCR was the method, and the copy in TCRdb shows in-frame clones only, minus some. The sample yields some 70,000 clones, roughly 83% seen once. J lost 1 base, V lost 5 bases, and 7 bases had no gene match. CDR3 length equals 16 residues. Germline loops: CDR1 LNHDA, CDR2 SQIVND (reference sequence). The sequencing input was PBMCs. J is TRBJ1-1 and V is TRBV19, with 10 positions matching TRBD1. The sequence was obtained from a woman aged 45-65 years in good health and CMV-seronegative. CDR3 sequence reads: CASSPGDRGWNTEAFF. The CDR3 nucleotides read TGTGCCAGTAGTCCGGGGGACAGGGGCTGGAACACTGAAGCTTTCTTT.